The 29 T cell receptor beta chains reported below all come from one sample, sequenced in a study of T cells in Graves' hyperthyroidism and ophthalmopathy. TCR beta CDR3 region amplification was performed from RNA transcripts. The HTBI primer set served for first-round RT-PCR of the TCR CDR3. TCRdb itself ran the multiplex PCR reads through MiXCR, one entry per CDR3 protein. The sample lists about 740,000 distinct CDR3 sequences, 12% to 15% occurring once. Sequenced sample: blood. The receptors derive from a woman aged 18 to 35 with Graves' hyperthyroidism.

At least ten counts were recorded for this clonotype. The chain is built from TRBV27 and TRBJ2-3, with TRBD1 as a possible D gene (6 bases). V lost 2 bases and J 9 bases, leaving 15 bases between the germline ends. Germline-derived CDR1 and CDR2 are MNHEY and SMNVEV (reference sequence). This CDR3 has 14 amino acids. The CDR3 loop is CASSLGQATGTQYF. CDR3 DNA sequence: TGTGCCAGCAGTTTAGGGCAGGCCACAGGGACGCAGTATTTT.

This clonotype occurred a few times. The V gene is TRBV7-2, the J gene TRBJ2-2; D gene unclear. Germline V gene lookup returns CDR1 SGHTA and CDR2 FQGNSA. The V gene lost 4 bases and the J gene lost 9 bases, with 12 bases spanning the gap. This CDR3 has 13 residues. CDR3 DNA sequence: TGTGCCAGCAGCTGGTCATTTTTCCGGGAGCTGTTTTTT. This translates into CASSWSFFRELFF.

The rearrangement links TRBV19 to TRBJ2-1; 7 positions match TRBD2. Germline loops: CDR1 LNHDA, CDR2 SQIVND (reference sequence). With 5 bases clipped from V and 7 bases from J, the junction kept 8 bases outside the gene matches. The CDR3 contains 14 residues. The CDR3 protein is CASSARDYPNEQFF. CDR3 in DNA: TGTGCCAGTAGTGCCCGGGACTACCCTAATGAGCAGTTCTTC.

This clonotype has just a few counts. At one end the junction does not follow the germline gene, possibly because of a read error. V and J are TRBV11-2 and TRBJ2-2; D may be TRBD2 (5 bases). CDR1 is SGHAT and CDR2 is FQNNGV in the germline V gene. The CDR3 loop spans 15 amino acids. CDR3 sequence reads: CASSPKNLGTGEPFF. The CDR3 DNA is TGTGCCAGCAGCCCAAAAAACCTAGGCACCGGGGAGCCGTTTTTT.

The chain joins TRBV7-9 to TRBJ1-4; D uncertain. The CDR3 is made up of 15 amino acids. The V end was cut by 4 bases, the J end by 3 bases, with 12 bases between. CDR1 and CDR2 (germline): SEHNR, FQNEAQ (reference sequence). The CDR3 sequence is CASSSPEGPNEKLFF. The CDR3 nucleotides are TGTGCCAGCAGCTCCCCAGAGGGTCCTAATGAAAAACTGTTTTTT.

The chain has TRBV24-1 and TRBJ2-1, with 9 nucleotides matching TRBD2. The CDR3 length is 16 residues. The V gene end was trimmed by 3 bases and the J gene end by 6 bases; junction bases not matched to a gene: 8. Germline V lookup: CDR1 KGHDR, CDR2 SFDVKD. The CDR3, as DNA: TGTGCCACCAGTGATCCACGCGGGCGGGAGGGCAATGAGCAGTTCTTC. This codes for CATSDPRGREGNEQFF.

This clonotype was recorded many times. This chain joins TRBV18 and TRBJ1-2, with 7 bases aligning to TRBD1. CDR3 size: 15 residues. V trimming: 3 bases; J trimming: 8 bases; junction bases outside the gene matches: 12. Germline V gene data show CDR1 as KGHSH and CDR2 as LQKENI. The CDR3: CASSPSRDRAQGYTF. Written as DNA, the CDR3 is TGTGCCAGCTCACCTAGCCGGGACAGAGCCCAGGGCTACACCTTC. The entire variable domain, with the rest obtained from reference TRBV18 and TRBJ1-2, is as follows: NAGVMQNPRHLVRRRGQEARLRCSPMKGHSHVYWYRQLPEEGLKFMVYLQKENIIDESGMPKERFSAEFPKEGPSILRIQQVVRGDSAAYFCASSPSRDRAQGYTFGSGTRLTVV.

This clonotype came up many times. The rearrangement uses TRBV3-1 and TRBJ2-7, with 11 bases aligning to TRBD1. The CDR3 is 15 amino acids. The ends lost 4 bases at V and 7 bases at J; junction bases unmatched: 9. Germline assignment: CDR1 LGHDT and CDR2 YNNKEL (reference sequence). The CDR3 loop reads CASSPRDRGTWEQYF. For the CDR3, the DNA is TGTGCCAGCAGCCCCCGGGACAGGGGGACCTGGGAGCAGTACTTC.

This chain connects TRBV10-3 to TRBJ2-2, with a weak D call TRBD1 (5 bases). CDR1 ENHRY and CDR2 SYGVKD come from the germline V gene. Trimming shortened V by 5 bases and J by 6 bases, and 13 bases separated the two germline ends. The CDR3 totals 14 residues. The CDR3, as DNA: TGTGCCATCAGTACACAGGTTGAGTCCGGGGAGCTGTTTTTT. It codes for CAISTQVESGELFF.

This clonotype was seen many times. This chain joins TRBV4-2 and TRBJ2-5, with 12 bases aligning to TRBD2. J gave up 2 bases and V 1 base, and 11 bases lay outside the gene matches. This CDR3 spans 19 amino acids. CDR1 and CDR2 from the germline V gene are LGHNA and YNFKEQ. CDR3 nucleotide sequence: TGTGCCAGCAGCCAAGTAGGACTAGCGGGATCTAGGGAGCAAGAGACCCAGTACTTC. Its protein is CASSQVGLAGSREQETQYF.

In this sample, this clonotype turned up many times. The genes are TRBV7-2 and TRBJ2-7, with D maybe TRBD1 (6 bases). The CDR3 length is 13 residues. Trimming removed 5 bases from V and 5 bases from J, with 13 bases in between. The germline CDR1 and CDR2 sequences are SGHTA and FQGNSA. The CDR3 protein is CASSPQGWDEQYF. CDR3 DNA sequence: TGTGCCAGCAGCCCGCAGGGGTGGGACGAGCAGTACTTC.

CDR3 region: CASSQALAGVSEQYF. CDR3 bases: TGTGCCAGCAGTCAGGCACTAGCGGGAGTATCCGAGCAGTACTTC. The rearrangement links TRBV25-1 to TRBJ2-7; the match to TRBD2 covers 11 bases. The germline V gene encodes CDR1 MGHDK and CDR2 SYGVNS. CDR3 length: 15 residues. V dropped 5 bases and J dropped 6; count of bases not matched to a gene: 9.

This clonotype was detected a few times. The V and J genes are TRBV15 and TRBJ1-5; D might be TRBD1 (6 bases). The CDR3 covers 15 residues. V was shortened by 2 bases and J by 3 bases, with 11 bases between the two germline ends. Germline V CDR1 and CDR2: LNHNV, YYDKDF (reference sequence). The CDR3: CATSRSGDTNQPQHF. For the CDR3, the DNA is TGTGCCACCAGCAGATCCGGGGACACCAATCAGCCCCAGCATTTT.

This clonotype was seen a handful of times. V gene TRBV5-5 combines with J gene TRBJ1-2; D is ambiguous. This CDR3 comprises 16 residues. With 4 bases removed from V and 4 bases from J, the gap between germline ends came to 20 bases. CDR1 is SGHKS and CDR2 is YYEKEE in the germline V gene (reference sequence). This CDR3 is CASSLGKVGPTYGYTF. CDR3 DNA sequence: TGTGCCAGCAGCCTGGGGAAGGTGGGTCCGACCTATGGCTACACCTTC.

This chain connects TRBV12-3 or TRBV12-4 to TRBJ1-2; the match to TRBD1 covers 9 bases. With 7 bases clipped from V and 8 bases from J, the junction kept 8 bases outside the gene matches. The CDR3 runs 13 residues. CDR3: CASTAGTGRGYTF. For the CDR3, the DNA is TGTGCCAGCACCGCGGGGACAGGGAGAGGCTACACCTTC.

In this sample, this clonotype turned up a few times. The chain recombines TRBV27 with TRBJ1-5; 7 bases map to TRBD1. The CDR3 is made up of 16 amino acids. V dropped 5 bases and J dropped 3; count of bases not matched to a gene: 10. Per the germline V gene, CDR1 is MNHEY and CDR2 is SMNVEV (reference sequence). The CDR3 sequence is CASSPYRGINNQPQHF. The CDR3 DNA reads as TGTGCCAGCAGTCCGTACAGGGGAATAAACAATCAGCCCCAGCATTTT.

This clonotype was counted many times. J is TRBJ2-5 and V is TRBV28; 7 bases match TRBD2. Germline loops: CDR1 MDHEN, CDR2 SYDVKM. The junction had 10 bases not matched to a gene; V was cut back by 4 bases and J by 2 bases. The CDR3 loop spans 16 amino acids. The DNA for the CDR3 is TGTGCCAGCAGTTACTTGTTGCGGGAGAGGCAAGAGACCCAGTACTTC. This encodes CASSYLLRERQETQYF.

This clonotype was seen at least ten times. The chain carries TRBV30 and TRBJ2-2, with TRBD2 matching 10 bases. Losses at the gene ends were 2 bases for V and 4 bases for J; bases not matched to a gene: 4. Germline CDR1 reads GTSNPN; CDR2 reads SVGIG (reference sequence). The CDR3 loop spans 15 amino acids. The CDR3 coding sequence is TGTGCCTGGAGTAGCGGGAGGGCAAGCACCGGGGAGCTGTTTTTT. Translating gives CAWSSGRASTGELFF.

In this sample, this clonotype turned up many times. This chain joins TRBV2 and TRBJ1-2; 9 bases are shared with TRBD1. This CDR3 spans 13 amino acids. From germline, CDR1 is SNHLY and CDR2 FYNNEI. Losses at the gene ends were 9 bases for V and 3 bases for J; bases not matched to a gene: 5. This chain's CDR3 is CASGDRAYYGYTF. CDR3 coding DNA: TGTGCCAGTGGGGACAGGGCTTACTATGGCTACACCTTC.

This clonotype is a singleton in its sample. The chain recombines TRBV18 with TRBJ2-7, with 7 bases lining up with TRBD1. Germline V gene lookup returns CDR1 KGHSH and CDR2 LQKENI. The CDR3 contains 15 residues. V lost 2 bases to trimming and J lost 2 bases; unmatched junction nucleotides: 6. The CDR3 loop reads CASSPGTAGTYEQYF. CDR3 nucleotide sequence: TGTGCCAGCTCACCAGGGACAGCCGGGACCTACGAGCAGTACTTC.

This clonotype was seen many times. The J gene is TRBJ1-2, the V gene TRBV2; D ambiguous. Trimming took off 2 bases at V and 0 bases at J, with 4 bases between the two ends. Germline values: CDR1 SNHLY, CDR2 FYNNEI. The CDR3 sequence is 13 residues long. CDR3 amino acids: CASSESANYGYTF. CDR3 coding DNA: TGTGCCAGCAGTGAATCCGCTAACTATGGCTACACCTTC.

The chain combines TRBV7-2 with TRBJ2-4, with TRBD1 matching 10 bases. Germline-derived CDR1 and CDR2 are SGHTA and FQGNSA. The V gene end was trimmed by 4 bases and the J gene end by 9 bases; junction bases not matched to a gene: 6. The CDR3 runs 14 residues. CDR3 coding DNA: TGTGCCAGCAGCTCCGACAGGGGGCTTGGCATTCAGTACTTC. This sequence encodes CASSSDRGLGIQYF.

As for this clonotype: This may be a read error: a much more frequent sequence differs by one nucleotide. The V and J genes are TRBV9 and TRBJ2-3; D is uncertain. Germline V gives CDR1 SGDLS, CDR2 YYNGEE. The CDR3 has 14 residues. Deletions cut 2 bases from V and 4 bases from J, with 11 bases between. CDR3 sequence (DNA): TGTGCCAGCAGCGTGGTGGTGCGCCCAGATACGCAGTATTTT. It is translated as CASSVVVRPDTQYF.

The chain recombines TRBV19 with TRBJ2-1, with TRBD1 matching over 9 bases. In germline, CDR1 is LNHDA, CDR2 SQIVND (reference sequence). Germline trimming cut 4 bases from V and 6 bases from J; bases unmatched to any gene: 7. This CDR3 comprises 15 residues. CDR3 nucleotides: TGTGCCAGTAGTAACCGGGACAGGGCTCGCAATGAGCAGTTCTTC. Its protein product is CASSNRDRARNEQFF.

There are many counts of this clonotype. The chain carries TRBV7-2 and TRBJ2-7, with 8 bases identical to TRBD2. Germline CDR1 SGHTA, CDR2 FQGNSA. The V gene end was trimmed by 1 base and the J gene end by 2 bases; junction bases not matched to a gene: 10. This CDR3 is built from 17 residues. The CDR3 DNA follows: TGTGCCAGCAGCTTAGATAGGGCGGGAGGAGTCACCTACGAGCAGTACTTC. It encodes CASSLDRAGGVTYEQYF.

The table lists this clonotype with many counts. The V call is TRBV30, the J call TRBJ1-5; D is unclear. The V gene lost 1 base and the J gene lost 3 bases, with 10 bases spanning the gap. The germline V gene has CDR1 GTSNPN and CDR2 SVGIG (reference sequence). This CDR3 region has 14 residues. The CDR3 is CAWSGNVFNQPQHF. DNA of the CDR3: TGTGCCTGGAGTGGGAACGTGTTCAATCAGCCCCAGCATTTT.

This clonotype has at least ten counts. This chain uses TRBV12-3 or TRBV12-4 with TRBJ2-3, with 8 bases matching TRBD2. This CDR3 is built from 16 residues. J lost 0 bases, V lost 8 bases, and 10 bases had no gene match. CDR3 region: CASVVLAGTSTDTQYF. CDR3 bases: TGTGCCAGCGTCGTATTAGCGGGAACTAGCACAGATACGCAGTATTTT.

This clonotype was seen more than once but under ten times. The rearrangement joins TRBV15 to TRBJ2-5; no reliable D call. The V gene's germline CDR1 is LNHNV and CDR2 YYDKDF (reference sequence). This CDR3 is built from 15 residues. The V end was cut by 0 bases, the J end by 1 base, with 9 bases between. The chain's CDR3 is CATSRDMGSQETQYF. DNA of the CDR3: TGTGCCACCAGCAGAGATATGGGCAGCCAAGAGACCCAGTACTTC.

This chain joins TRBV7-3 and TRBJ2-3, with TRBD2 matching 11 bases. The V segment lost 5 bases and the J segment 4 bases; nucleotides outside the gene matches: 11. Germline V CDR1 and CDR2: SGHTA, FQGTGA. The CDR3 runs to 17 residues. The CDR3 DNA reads TGTGCCAGCAGCCATGGACTAGCGGGCTTCTTCCCAGATACGCAGTATTTT. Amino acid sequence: CASSHGLAGFFPDTQYF.